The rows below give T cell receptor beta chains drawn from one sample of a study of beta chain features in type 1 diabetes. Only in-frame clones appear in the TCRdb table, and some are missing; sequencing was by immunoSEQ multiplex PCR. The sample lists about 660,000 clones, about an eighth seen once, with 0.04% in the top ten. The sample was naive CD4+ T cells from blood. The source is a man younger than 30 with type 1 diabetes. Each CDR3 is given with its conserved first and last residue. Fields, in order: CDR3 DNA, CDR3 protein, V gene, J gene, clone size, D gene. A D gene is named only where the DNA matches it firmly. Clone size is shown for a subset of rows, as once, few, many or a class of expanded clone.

TGTGCCAGCAGCTCAGACGGGGCTTCCAAAAACATTCAGTACTTC	CASSSDGASKNIQYF	TRBV7-9	TRBJ2-4	-	-
TGCAGCATCAGGGGCTCGGGTAACTATGGCTACACCTTC	CSIRGSGNYGYTF	TRBV29-1	TRBJ1-2	-	-
TGTGCCAGCAGTGACTCTTTATTTCAGCCCCAGCATTTT	CASSDSLFQPQHF	TRBV2	TRBJ1-5	few	-
TGTGCCAGCAGACAGGTCGACGGGTCACCCCTCCACTTT	CASRQVDGSPLHF	TRBV7-8	TRBJ1-6	-	-
TGTGCCAGCAGTTACTCCACCCTAGGTACTGGAAACACCATATATTTT	CASSYSTLGTGNTIYF	TRBV6-5	TRBJ1-3	-	-
TGTGCCAGCAGCGCTGGGGGCCCTGAAGCTTTCTTT	CASSAGGPEAFF	TRBV5-6	TRBJ1-1	-	-
TGTGCCAGCAGCCTGACTAGCGGGGGGTATGAGCAGTTCTTC	CASSLTSGGYEQFF	TRBV7-3	TRBJ2-1	few	TRBD2
TGTGCCAGTCGAGACCCGGGACAGGGGAACACTGAAGCTTTCTTT	CASRDPGQGNTEAFF	TRBV9	TRBJ1-1	few	TRBD1
TGTGCCAGCAGCAGGCCGGGACCGGTACCAAACATTCAGTACTTC	CASSRPGPVPNIQYF	TRBV7-2	TRBJ2-4	-	-
TGTGCCAGCAAGGAGGCGGGTGAAGTCCCAGATACGCAGTATTTT	CASKEAGEVPDTQYF	TRBV7-9	TRBJ2-3	-	-
TGTGCCACCAGCGCACTGGGGAACACTGAAGCTTTCTTT	CATSALGNTEAFF	TRBV15	TRBJ1-1	few	-
TGTGCCAGCAGCTTATCATATACAGATACGCAGTATTTT	CASSLSYTDTQYF	TRBV7-8	TRBJ2-3	few	-
TGTGCCTGGAGTCGAGGAAACATTCAGTACTTC	CAWSRGNIQYF	TRBV30	TRBJ2-4	-	-
TGCGCCAGCAGCCAAGGACTAGCGGGAGATAGAGAGACCCAGTACTTC	CASSQGLAGDRETQYF	TRBV4-1	TRBJ2-5	-	TRBD2